Listed below are T cell receptor beta chains from one sample, sequenced in a study of cytomegalovirus exposure and HLA in healthy donors. The protocol was immunoSEQ multiplex PCR, while the TCRdb copy is restricted to in-frame clones and leaves out a portion. Its table records 65,000 to 95,000 clones. Sequences were obtained from PBMCs. These receptors were collected from a man younger than 45 in good health and CMV-seronegative. Both conserved end residues are trimmed from each CDR3.

v_gene	j_gene	CDR3aa
TRBV10-3	TRBJ2-7	AISDAPGTSGYNEQY
TRBV7-3	TRBJ2-5	ASSLERQETQY
TRBV5-4	TRBJ1-1	ASSWEFSGTEAF
TRBV9	TRBJ2-1	ASSVVVAGDNEQF
TRBV7-9	TRBJ2-7	ASSLFETGSYEQY
TRBV19	TRBJ2-1	ASIGDWTHNEQF
TRBV23-1	NA	ASSFRILYEQY
TRBV9	TRBJ2-5	APGGRETQY
TRBV6-6	TRBJ2-1	ASGPSGGPLNEQF
TRBV5-1	TRBJ1-2	ASSLTQGARGYT
TRBV7-9	TRBJ1-4	ASSLGGFNEKLF
TRBV5-1	TRBJ2-4	ASSLDRAQNIQY
TRBV6-5	TRBJ1-2	ASSYQGLGEYGYT
TRBV4-1	TRBJ1-2	ASSSQGGYT
TRBV10-2	TRBJ1-6	ASSVGGYDSPLH
TRBV7-2	TRBJ2-1	ASSLTGLASNEQF
TRBV5-1	TRBJ1-2	ASSLAEGSGYT
TRBV4-1	TRBJ2-6	AGGGANVLT
TRBV4-3	TRBJ2-3	ASSPRGPADTQY
TRBV5-4	TRBJ1-4	ASREGTNEKLF
TRBV9	TRBJ2-2	ASRKGQDTGELF
TRBV27	TRBJ1-1	ASSLRQGKMNTEAF
TRBV1	TRBJ2-7	TSSPRAGRSEQY
TRBV7-3	TRBJ2-1	ASSQWSAPYNEQF
TRBV7-9	TRBJ1-4	ASSPRVAGGEKLF
TRBV18	TRBJ1-4	ASSPPGQGGEKLF
TRBV2	TRBJ2-3	ASSVIAGGADTQY
TRBV6-1	TRBJ1-2	ASTPHRDYGYT